The rows below give T cell receptor beta chains drawn from one sample of a study of identifying expanded T cells in peripheral blood. TCRdb keeps only in-frame clones here, not all; method: immunoSEQ multiplex PCR. Among over 85,000 clones listed, roughly 84% were seen once. Material: blood. The receptor source for this set is a person aged 18 to 70 in good health. Each CDR3 is given with its conserved first and last residue. Fields, in order: D gene, V gene, J gene, clone size, CDR3 protein, CDR3 DNA. D genes are given only for firm matches. Size tells how often a clone was seen (once, few, many) or the class of an expanded clone, and some rows leave it out.

d_gene: TRBD1; v_gene: TRBV6-6; j_gene: TRBJ2-7; abundance: NA; CDR3aa: CASILRGDRGNYEQYF; CDR3nt: TGTGCCAGCATCCTAAGGGGGGACAGGGGGAACTACGAGCAGTACTTC
d_gene: TRBD1; v_gene: TRBV30; j_gene: TRBJ1-5; abundance: NA; CDR3aa: CAWGDRANQPQHF; CDR3nt: TGTGCCTGGGGGGACAGGGCCAATCAGCCCCAGCATTTT
d_gene: NA; v_gene: TRBV29-1; j_gene: TRBJ2-3; abundance: NA; CDR3aa: CSVDGITRGYGTDTQYF; CDR3nt: TGCAGCGTTGATGGAATCACCCGGGGTTACGGCACAGATACGCAGTATTTT
d_gene: NA; v_gene: TRBV4-3; j_gene: TRBJ1-2; abundance: NA; CDR3aa: CASSQDPGGTIDGYTF; CDR3nt: TGCGCCAGCAGCCAAGATCCGGGGGGTACCATCGATGGCTACACCTTC
d_gene: NA; v_gene: TRBV11-2; j_gene: TRBJ1-3; abundance: few; CDR3aa: CASRVTGNGNTIYF; CDR3nt: TGTGCCAGCAGGGTAACGGGAAATGGAAACACCATATATTTT
d_gene: NA; v_gene: TRBV14; j_gene: TRBJ2-5; abundance: NA; CDR3aa: CASGGHGETQYF; CDR3nt: TGTGCCAGCGGGGGTCATGGAGAGACCCAGTACTTC
d_gene: NA; v_gene: TRBV5-1; j_gene: TRBJ2-7; abundance: NA; CDR3aa: CASSRPGAYEQYF; CDR3nt: TGCGCCAGCAGCCGACCCGGGGCTTACGAGCAGTACTTC
d_gene: TRBD1; v_gene: TRBV15; j_gene: TRBJ1-5; abundance: NA; CDR3aa: CATSGRDRDMISNQPQHF; CDR3nt: TGTGCCACCAGCGGCCGGGACAGGGATATGATCAGCAATCAGCCCCAGCATTTT
d_gene: NA; v_gene: TRBV30; j_gene: TRBJ1-1; abundance: NA; CDR3aa: CAWKANRNTEAFF; CDR3nt: TGTGCCTGGAAGGCAAACAGGAACACTGAAGCTTTCTTT
d_gene: NA; v_gene: TRBV4-2; j_gene: TRBJ1-4; abundance: NA; CDR3aa: CASSQGGGFATNEKLFF; CDR3nt: TGTGCCAGCAGCCAAGGGGGGGGGTTTGCAACTAATGAAAAACTGTTTTTT
d_gene: TRBD2; v_gene: TRBV4-3; j_gene: TRBJ2-7; abundance: NA; CDR3aa: CASSQNPSGAAYEQYF; CDR3nt: TGCGCCAGCAGCCAAAACCCTAGCGGGGCCGCTTACGAGCAGTACTTC
d_gene: TRBD1; v_gene: TRBV4-2; j_gene: TRBJ2-4; abundance: NA; CDR3aa: CASSQQGATDIQYF; CDR3nt: TGTGCCAGCAGCCAACAGGGGGCAACGGACATTCAGTACTTC
d_gene: TRBD2; v_gene: TRBV30; j_gene: TRBJ2-2; abundance: NA; CDR3aa: CAWSVPMQLLAGVTGELFF; CDR3nt: TGTGCCTGGAGTGTACCGATGCAACTCTTAGCGGGAGTCACCGGGGAGCTGTTTTTT
d_gene: NA; v_gene: TRBV5-6; j_gene: TRBJ1-1; abundance: NA; CDR3aa: CASSPLARNEAFF; CDR3nt: TGTGCCAGCAGTCCGCTGGCACGGAATGAAGCTTTCTTT
d_gene: NA; v_gene: TRBV7-9; j_gene: TRBJ1-5; abundance: NA; CDR3aa: CASSEDGLGNQPQHF; CDR3nt: TGTGCCAGCAGCGAAGACGGGTTAGGCAATCAGCCCCAGCATTTT
d_gene: TRBD1; v_gene: TRBV2; j_gene: TRBJ1-5; abundance: NA; CDR3aa: CASSDRSGGPNQPQHF; CDR3nt: TGTGCCAGCAGTGATAGGTCAGGGGGGCCAAATCAGCCCCAGCATTTT
d_gene: NA; v_gene: TRBV11-2; j_gene: TRBJ1-4; abundance: NA; CDR3aa: CASSSIPEGNDEKLFF; CDR3nt: TGTGCCAGCAGCTCAATCCCCGAGGGGAACGATGAAAAACTGTTTTTT
d_gene: NA; v_gene: TRBV29-1; j_gene: TRBJ2-1; abundance: NA; CDR3aa: CSVEPPRGGVYNEQFF; CDR3nt: TGCAGCGTTGAACCACCGAGGGGGGGGGTCTACAATGAGCAGTTCTTC
d_gene: TRBD1; v_gene: TRBV10-3; j_gene: TRBJ2-3; abundance: NA; CDR3aa: CAIRDRAGGTDTQYF; CDR3nt: TGTGCCATCAGGGACAGGGCCGGAGGCACAGATACGCAGTATTTT
d_gene: NA; v_gene: TRBV27; j_gene: TRBJ2-4; abundance: NA; CDR3aa: CASSLDSLTLAKNIQYF; CDR3nt: TGTGCCAGCAGTCTAGACAGCCTAACGCTAGCCAAAAACATTCAGTACTTC
d_gene: NA; v_gene: TRBV2; j_gene: TRBJ2-1; abundance: NA; CDR3aa: CASSPRRGGSPGGNEQFF; CDR3nt: TGTGCCAGCAGTCCCAGAAGGGGGGGCTCCCCCGGGGGGAATGAGCAGTTCTTC
d_gene: TRBD2; v_gene: TRBV18; j_gene: TRBJ2-5; abundance: NA; CDR3aa: CASSHTSGQETQYF; CDR3nt: TGTGCCAGCTCACACACTAGCGGACAAGAGACCCAGTACTTC
d_gene: NA; v_gene: TRBV6-1; j_gene: TRBJ2-2; abundance: NA; CDR3aa: CASTKTTGELFF; CDR3nt: TGTGCCAGCACCAAAACAACCGGGGAGCTGTTTTTT
d_gene: NA; v_gene: TRBV8-2; j_gene: TRBJ2-6; abundance: NA; CDR3aa: CGNVYITQSRANVLTF; CDR3nt: TGTGGCAACGTATATATAACACAAAGTCGGGCCAACGTCCTGACTTTC
d_gene: NA; v_gene: TRBV6-6; j_gene: TRBJ2-7; abundance: few; CDR3aa: CASTLGGEQYF; CDR3nt: TGTGCCAGCACGCTGGGTGGCGAGCAGTACTTC
d_gene: TRBD1; v_gene: TRBV5-1; j_gene: TRBJ2-1; abundance: NA; CDR3aa: CASSQATYTGTGDNEQFF; CDR3nt: TGCGCCAGCAGCCAAGCTACATACACCGGGACAGGGGACAATGAGCAGTTCTTC
d_gene: TRBD1; v_gene: TRBV9; j_gene: TRBJ1-6; abundance: NA; CDR3aa: CASSAGPGTGGSPLHF; CDR3nt: TGTGCCAGCAGCGCAGGACCCGGGACAGGGGGTTCACCCCTCCACTTT
d_gene: NA; v_gene: TRBV5-6; j_gene: TRBJ1-2; abundance: NA; CDR3aa: CASSLANGGEGYTF; CDR3nt: TGTGCCAGCAGCTTGGCCAATGGCGGGGAAGGCTACACCTTC
d_gene: NA; v_gene: TRBV18; j_gene: TRBJ2-2; abundance: NA; CDR3aa: CASSPLGLLNTGELFF; CDR3nt: TGTGCCAGCTCACCACTGGGACTCCTGAACACCGGGGAGCTGTTTTTT
d_gene: NA; v_gene: TRBV7-9; j_gene: TRBJ2-1; abundance: NA; CDR3aa: CASSLGASRSYNEQFF; CDR3nt: TGTGCCAGCAGCTTAGGGGCCAGCCGCTCCTACAATGAGCAGTTCTTC
d_gene: NA; v_gene: TRBV16; j_gene: TRBJ2-5; abundance: NA; CDR3aa: CASSQSRETQYF; CDR3nt: TGTGCCAGCAGCCAATCCCGGGAGACCCAGTACTTC
d_gene: NA; v_gene: TRBV5-4; j_gene: TRBJ2-7; abundance: NA; CDR3aa: CASSSPLRDRYEQYF; CDR3nt: TGTGCCAGCAGCTCACCCCTGCGAGATCGTTACGAGCAGTACTTC
d_gene: TRBD1; v_gene: TRBV18; j_gene: TRBJ2-3; abundance: NA; CDR3aa: CASSSQGRSTDTQYF; CDR3nt: TGTGCCAGCTCATCACAGGGGCGGAGCACAGATACGCAGTATTTT
d_gene: NA; v_gene: TRBV11-3; j_gene: TRBJ2-2; abundance: NA; CDR3aa: CASSPPSIAAWDGELFF; CDR3nt: TGTGCCAGCAGCCCGCCTTCGATTGCGGCTTGGGACGGGGAGCTGTTTTTT
d_gene: NA; v_gene: TRBV6-5; j_gene: TRBJ2-7; abundance: NA; CDR3aa: CASSYSDTYEQYF; CDR3nt: TGTGCCAGCAGTTACTCGGACACCTACGAGCAGTACTTC
d_gene: NA; v_gene: TRBV25-1; j_gene: TRBJ1-6; abundance: NA; CDR3aa: CASSGDVIGNSPLHF; CDR3nt: TGTGCCAGCAGTGGAGACGTAATCGGTAATTCACCCCTCCACTTT
d_gene: TRBD1; v_gene: TRBV9; j_gene: TRBJ1-2; abundance: NA; CDR3aa: CASSGDRVAEGYTF; CDR3nt: TGTGCCAGCAGCGGGGACAGGGTCGCGGAGGGCTACACCTTC
d_gene: NA; v_gene: TRBV7-8; j_gene: TRBJ1-2; abundance: few; CDR3aa: CASSLQGRYGYTF; CDR3nt: TGTGCCAGCAGCCTCCAGGGACGCTATGGCTACACCTTC
d_gene: TRBD1; v_gene: TRBV19; j_gene: TRBJ1-2; abundance: NA; CDR3aa: CASREQGVYGYTF; CDR3nt: TGTGCCAGTAGGGAACAGGGGGTATATGGCTACACCTTC
d_gene: TRBD1; v_gene: TRBV6-1; j_gene: TRBJ2-3; abundance: NA; CDR3aa: CASSGQGADTQYF; CDR3nt: TGTGCCAGCAGTGGACAGGGAGCAGATACGCAGTATTTT
d_gene: NA; v_gene: TRBV7-2; j_gene: TRBJ1-1; abundance: NA; CDR3aa: CASSQPWTEAFF; CDR3nt: TGTGCCAGCAGTCAACCATGGACTGAAGCTTTCTTT
d_gene: NA; v_gene: TRBV6-5; j_gene: TRBJ2-2; abundance: NA; CDR3aa: CASSWVTGELFF; CDR3nt: TGTGCCAGCAGTTGGGTGACCGGGGAGCTGTTTTTT
d_gene: NA; v_gene: TRBV11-2; j_gene: TRBJ1-2; abundance: NA; CDR3aa: CASSHPQGRGGYTF; CDR3nt: TGTGCCAGCAGCCACCCCCAGGGGAGAGGCGGCTACACCTTC
d_gene: TRBD1; v_gene: TRBV18; j_gene: TRBJ1-5; abundance: NA; CDR3aa: CASRPGTGNNQPQHF; CDR3nt: TGTGCCAGCCGACCCGGGACAGGGAACAATCAGCCCCAGCATTTT
d_gene: TRBD1; v_gene: TRBV29-1; j_gene: TRBJ2-7; abundance: NA; CDR3aa: CSVIRDRGYEQYF; CDR3nt: TGCAGCGTGATCCGGGACAGAGGATACGAGCAGTACTTC
d_gene: TRBD1; v_gene: TRBV10-3; j_gene: TRBJ1-2; abundance: NA; CDR3aa: CAISEARTGMNGYTF; CDR3nt: TGTGCCATCAGTGAGGCGCGGACAGGGATGAATGGCTACACCTTC
d_gene: NA; v_gene: TRBV30; j_gene: TRBJ1-5; abundance: NA; CDR3aa: CAWSRDPVTQPQHF; CDR3nt: TGTGCCTGGAGTCGGGATCCGGTAACGCAGCCCCAGCATTTT
d_gene: NA; v_gene: TRBV18; j_gene: TRBJ2-7; abundance: NA; CDR3aa: CASSPHNRAEQYF; CDR3nt: TGTGCCAGCTCACCACATAACAGGGCCGAGCAGTACTTC
d_gene: TRBD1; v_gene: TRBV6-5; j_gene: TRBJ1-4; abundance: NA; CDR3aa: CASSYGQGDEKLFF; CDR3nt: TGTGCCAGCAGTTACGGGCAGGGGGATGAAAAACTGTTTTTT
d_gene: TRBD1; v_gene: TRBV6-1; j_gene: TRBJ2-6; abundance: NA; CDR3aa: CAGTTGAPGANVLTF; CDR3nt: TGTGCCGGAACGACAGGGGCGCCGGGGGCCAACGTCCTGACTTTC
d_gene: NA; v_gene: TRBV5-1; j_gene: TRBJ1-1; abundance: NA; CDR3aa: CASSLGHVNTEAFF; CDR3nt: TGCGCCAGCAGCTTGGGACACGTGAACACTGAAGCTTTCTTT
d_gene: NA; v_gene: TRBV2; j_gene: TRBJ1-2; abundance: NA; CDR3aa: CASREKSVFYGYTF; CDR3nt: TGTGCCAGTAGGGAAAAGAGTGTCTTCTATGGCTACACCTTC
d_gene: TRBD1; v_gene: TRBV10-3; j_gene: TRBJ1-1; abundance: NA; CDR3aa: CAISPGTGRGTTEAFF; CDR3nt: TGTGCCATCAGTCCCGGGACAGGGAGAGGGACCACTGAAGCTTTCTTT
d_gene: NA; v_gene: TRBV4-1; j_gene: TRBJ1-1; abundance: NA; CDR3aa: CASSRTPTPRNTEAFF; CDR3nt: TGCGCCAGCAGCCGGACCCCGACACCTAGGAACACTGAAGCTTTCTTT
d_gene: NA; v_gene: TRBV9; j_gene: TRBJ1-1; abundance: NA; CDR3aa: CASSVRPSAREAFF; CDR3nt: TGTGCCAGCAGCGTCCGCCCGAGTGCACGGGAAGCTTTCTTT
d_gene: TRBD1; v_gene: TRBV19; j_gene: TRBJ1-2; abundance: once; CDR3aa: CASSIPPFPPTGGDYGYTF; CDR3nt: TGTGCCAGTAGTATACCCCCCTTCCCCCCGACAGGGGGTGACTATGGCTACACCTTC
d_gene: NA; v_gene: TRBV5-1; j_gene: TRBJ1-6; abundance: NA; CDR3aa: CASSQQTGLHNSPLHF; CDR3nt: TGCGCCAGCAGCCAACAGACAGGTCTTCATAATTCACCCCTCCACTTT
d_gene: NA; v_gene: TRBV6-6; j_gene: TRBJ1-1; abundance: NA; CDR3aa: CASSYPVAKAFF; CDR3nt: TGTGCCAGCAGTTATCCCGTTGCGAAAGCTTTCTTT
d_gene: NA; v_gene: TRBV6-5; j_gene: TRBJ1-1; abundance: NA; CDR3aa: CASSYSTYRTEAFF; CDR3nt: TGTGCCAGCAGTTACTCGACCTATCGGACTGAAGCTTTCTTT
d_gene: TRBD2; v_gene: TRBV15; j_gene: TRBJ2-1; abundance: NA; CDR3aa: CATSWGRGGLNNEQFF; CDR3nt: TGTGCCACCTCCTGGGGGCGGGGGGGCCTTAACAATGAGCAGTTCTTC